The 10 T cell receptor beta chains presented below share a single source sample, sequenced in a study of identical twins. TCRdb reprocessed the 5' RACE reads via MiXCR and lists one record per CDR3 protein. Of approximately 1.8 million distinct CDR3 sequences listed, under 35% were seen once; the top ten hold more than 0.25%. Sequenced sample: cord blood. Receptors were obtained from a newborn girl in good health.

This clonotype was seen ten or more times. The chain combines TRBV4-2 with TRBJ2-3; weak D call: TRBD1 (5 bases). CDR3 size: 15 residues. Trimming left V 4 bases short and J 2 bases short, with 13 bases between. CDR1 is LGHNA and CDR2 is YNFKEQ in the germline V gene. CDR3 bases: TGTGCCAGCAGCCGGGGCTACGTAAACACAGATACGCAGTATTTT. This translates into CASSRGYVNTDTQYF.

This clonotype was detected only a few times. This chain uses TRBV9 with TRBJ1-1, with D unclear. V was clipped by 0 bases and J by 6 bases, with 9 bases between them. The CDR3 is 13 amino acids. Germline-derived CDR1 and CDR2 are SGDLS and YYNGEE. CDR3 sequence: CASSVELGSEAFF. In DNA form, the CDR3 reads TGTGCCAGCAGCGTAGAGCTCGGGTCTGAAGCTTTCTTT. The entire variable domain, with the rest obtained from reference TRBV9 and TRBJ1-1, is as follows: DSGVTQTPKHLITATGQRVTLRCSPRSGDLSVYWYQQSLDQGLQFLIQYYNGEERAKGNILERFSAQQFPDLHSELNLSSLELGDSALYFCASSVELGSEAFFGQGTRLTVV.

Turning to this clonotype: A much larger clone differs by one base, so this may be a read error. The chain joins TRBV7-2 to TRBJ1-6; D ambiguous. The length of the CDR3 is 12 residues. Germline-derived CDR1 and CDR2 are SGHTA and FQGNSA. CDR3 in amino acids: CASSLMGSPPHF. The CDR3 nucleotides are TGTGCCAGCAGCTTAATGGGATCACCCCCCCACTTT.

The sample holds many counts of this clonotype. V is TRBV5-1 and J is TRBJ1-2, with D possibly TRBD1 on 5 matching bases. CDR1 and CDR2 (germline): SGHRS, YFSETQ. Trimming removed 6 bases at V and 4 bases at J, with 16 bases between. CDR3 length equals 14 residues. Here the CDR3 DNA reads TGCGCCAGCACCTCGGCACAGGCTGCCTATGGCTACACCTTC. Encoded protein: CASTSAQAAYGYTF. Together with reference TRBV5-1 and TRBJ1-2, the CDR3 gives the full variable domain: KAGVTQTPRYLIKTRGQQVTLSCSPISGHRSVSWYQQTPGQGLQFLFEYFSETQRNKGNFPGRFSGRQFSNSRSEMNVSTLELGDSALYLCASTSAQAAYGYTFGSGTRLTVV.

The rearrangement joins TRBV7-2 to TRBJ2-1, with TRBD2 matching 9 bases. The end of the DNA is better explained by TRBJ2-7, so the J call may be wrong. CDR1 and CDR2 from the germline V gene are SGHTA and FQGNSA. This CDR3 is built from 17 residues. The CDR3 region is CASSSSSGGISYNEQYF. The CDR3 DNA reads as TGTGCCAGCAGCTCATCGAGCGGGGGGATCTCCTACAATGAGCAGTACTTC.

This clonotype has only a few counts. The chain couples TRBV5-1 to TRBJ2-5, with 10 positions matching TRBD2. From germline, CDR1 is SGHRS and CDR2 YFSETQ. The trim removed 0 bases at V and 1 base at J, leaving 6 bases unmatched. The CDR3 totals 17 residues. The CDR3 DNA follows: TGCGCCAGCAGCTTGGTGCCTAGCGGGGGAGTCCAAGAGACCCAGTACTTC. It specifies CASSLVPSGGVQETQYF.

A word on this clonotype: An end of the junction differs from the germline gene, which may be a read error. This chain connects TRBV9 to TRBJ2-1; TRBD2 matches 7 bases. The CDR3 consists of 17 residues. The germline gives CDR1 SGDLS, CDR2 YYNGEE. The CDR3 here is CASSVRTGGSSCNEQFF. CDR3 DNA sequence: TGTGCCAGCAGCGTAAGAACTGGCGGGAGCTCCTGCAATGAGCAGTTCTTC.

This clonotype showed up just a few times. V is TRBV20-1 and J is TRBJ1-2; the D gene is possibly TRBD1 (6 bases). CDR3 size: 12 residues. Trimming took off 5 bases at V and 4 bases at J, with 11 bases between the two ends. Germline V gene sequence: CDR1 DFQATT, CDR2 SNEGSKA (reference sequence). CDR3 amino acids: CSAQGGLYGYTF. The CDR3 region has the DNA TGCAGTGCTCAAGGGGGTCTCTATGGCTACACCTTC.

The V call is TRBV20-1, the J call TRBJ2-3, with 7 bases aligning to TRBD1. The V gene's germline CDR1 is DFQATT and CDR2 SNEGSKA (reference sequence). The CDR3 length is 15 residues. With V trimmed by 3 bases and J by 0 bases, 6 bases remained unmatched. In DNA form, the CDR3 reads TGCAGTGCTAGCGACGGACAGGTTAGCACAGATACGCAGTATTTT. Translation gives CSASDGQVSTDTQYF.

This clonotype was detected ten times or more. The genes are TRBV10-3 and TRBJ2-1; D may match TRBD1 or TRBD2 (5 bases each). The CDR3 length is 14 residues. Germline-derived CDR1 and CDR2 are ENHRY and SYGVKD. Trimming removed 7 bases from V and 2 bases from J, with 12 bases in between. The CDR3 loop is CAITRDGPYNEQFF. The DNA of the CDR3 is TGTGCCATCACCCGGGACGGACCCTACAATGAGCAGTTCTTC.